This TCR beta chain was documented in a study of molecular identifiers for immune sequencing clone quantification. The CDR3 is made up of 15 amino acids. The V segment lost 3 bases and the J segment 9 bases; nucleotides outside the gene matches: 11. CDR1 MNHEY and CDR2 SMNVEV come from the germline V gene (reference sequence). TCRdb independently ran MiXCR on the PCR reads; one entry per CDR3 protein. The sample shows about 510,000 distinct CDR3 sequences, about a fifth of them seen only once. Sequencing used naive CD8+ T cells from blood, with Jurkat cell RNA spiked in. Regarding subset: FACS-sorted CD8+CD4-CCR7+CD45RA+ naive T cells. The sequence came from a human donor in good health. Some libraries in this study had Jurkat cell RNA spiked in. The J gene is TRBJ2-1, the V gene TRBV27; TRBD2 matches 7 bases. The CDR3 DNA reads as TGTGCCAGCAGTTTCGGGGCGGGAGAGGCGGTTGAGCAGTTCTTC. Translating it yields CASSFGAGEAVEQFF.